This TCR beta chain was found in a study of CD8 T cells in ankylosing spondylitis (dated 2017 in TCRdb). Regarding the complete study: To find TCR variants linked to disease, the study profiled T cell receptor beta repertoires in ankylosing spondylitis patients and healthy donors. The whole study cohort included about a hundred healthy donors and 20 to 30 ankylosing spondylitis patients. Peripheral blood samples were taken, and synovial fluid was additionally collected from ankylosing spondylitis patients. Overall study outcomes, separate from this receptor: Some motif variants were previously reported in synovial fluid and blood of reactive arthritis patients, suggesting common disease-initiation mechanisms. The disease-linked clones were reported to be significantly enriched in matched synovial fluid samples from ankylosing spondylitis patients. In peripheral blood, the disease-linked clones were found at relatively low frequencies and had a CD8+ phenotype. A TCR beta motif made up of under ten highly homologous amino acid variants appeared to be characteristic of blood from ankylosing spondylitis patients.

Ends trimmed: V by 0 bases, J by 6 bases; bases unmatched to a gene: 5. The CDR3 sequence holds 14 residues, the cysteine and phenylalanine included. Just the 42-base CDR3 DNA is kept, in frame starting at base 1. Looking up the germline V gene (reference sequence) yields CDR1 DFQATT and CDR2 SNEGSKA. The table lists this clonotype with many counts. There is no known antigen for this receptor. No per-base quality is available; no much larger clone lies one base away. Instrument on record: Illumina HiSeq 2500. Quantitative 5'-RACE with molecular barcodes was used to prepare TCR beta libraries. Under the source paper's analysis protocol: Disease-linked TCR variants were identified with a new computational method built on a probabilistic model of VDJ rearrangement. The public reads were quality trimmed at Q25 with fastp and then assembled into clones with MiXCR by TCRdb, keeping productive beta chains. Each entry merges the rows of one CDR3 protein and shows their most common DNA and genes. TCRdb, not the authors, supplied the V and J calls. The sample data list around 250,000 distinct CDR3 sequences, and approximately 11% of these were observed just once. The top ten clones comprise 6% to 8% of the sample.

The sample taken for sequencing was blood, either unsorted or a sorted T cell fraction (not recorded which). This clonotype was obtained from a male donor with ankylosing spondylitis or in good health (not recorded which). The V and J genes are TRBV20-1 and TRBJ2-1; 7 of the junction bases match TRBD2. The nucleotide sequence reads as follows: TGCAGTGCTAGAGATAGGCGGGAGACCAATGAGCAGTTCTTC. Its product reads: CSARDRRETNEQFF.